This entry describes one TCR beta chain. The sample originates from a study of technical replicates of blood from a handful of donors. V dropped 3 bases and J dropped 3 bases, with 24 bases sitting between them. Germline V lookup: CDR1 SEHNR, CDR2 FQNEAQ (reference sequence). The CDR3 is 19 amino acids. Method: immunoSEQ multiplex PCR; TCRdb's copy keeps in-frame clones and lacks some. This sample has 74,000 or so clones, with about 92% found just once. The sequence was collected from a human donor in good health. The chain carries TRBV7-9 and TRBJ2-1; the D gene is possibly TRBD2 (6 bases). Sequenced input: T cells isolated from PBMCs. CDR3 DNA: TGTGCCAGCAGCTTCCGGGACTTGATAAACGACTGGGGCTACAATGAGCAGTTCTTC. It yields the protein CASSFRDLINDWGYNEQFF.